Following are 14 T cell receptor beta chains from one sample sequenced in a study of T cells in Graves' hyperthyroidism and ophthalmopathy. Amplification of TCR beta CDR3 regions used RNA as the template. TCR CDR3 underwent first-round RT-PCR with the HTBI primer set. TCRdb reanalysed the multiplex PCR reads using MiXCR and keeps one entry per CDR3 protein. Of about 180,000 distinct CDR3 sequences in the sample, about 15% were seen once. Specimen: blood. All receptors come from a woman in her forties or fifties with Graves' hyperthyroidism.

Worth noting for this clonotype: A much larger clone sits a single nucleotide away, making a read error possible. The rearrangement joins TRBV5-1 to TRBJ2-1; D gene ambiguous. V was shortened by 3 bases and J by 1 base, with 5 bases between the two germline ends. CDR1 and CDR2 (germline): SGHRS, YFSETQ. The CDR3 contains 13 residues. For the CDR3, the DNA is TGCGCCAGCAGCTCCCCGTCCTACAATGAGCAGTTCTTC. Its translation is CASSSPSYNEQFF.

This clonotype was picked up one time. This is likely a read error, given that the CDR3 carries no conserved phenylalanine or tryptophan at its end. The DNA is omitted, as the CDR3 cannot be located on it reliably, and the CDR3 follows TCRdb's listing. The J gene is TRBJ2-6, the V gene TRBV12-3 or TRBV12-4. The CDR3 has 16 residues if both end residues are counted. The CDR3 reads CASSLPRGPGANVLTL.

This clonotype was observed at least ten times. The rearrangement links TRBV7-2 to TRBJ1-2; 8 nucleotides line up with TRBD1. This CDR3 is built from 16 residues. CDR1 is SGHTA, CDR2 FQGNSA, per germline. The ends lost 0 bases at V and 1 base at J; junction bases unmatched: 4. The CDR3, as DNA: TGTGCCAGCAGCTTAGCGGAGGGACAGGATAACTATGGCTACACCTTC. Protein sequence: CASSLAEGQDNYGYTF. Looking up the rest from reference TRBV7-2 and TRBJ1-2 gives the full variable domain: GAGVSQSPSNKVTEKGKDVELRCDPISGHTALYWYRQSLGQGLEFLIYFQGNSAPDKSGLPSDRFSAERTGGSVSTLTIQRTQQEDSAVYLCASSLAEGQDNYGYTFGSGTRLTVV.

About this clonotype itself: One base away lies a much larger clone, so this may be a sequencing read error. V is TRBV20-1 and J is TRBJ2-3; possible D gene TRBD1, 5 bases. The CDR3 extends over 14 amino acids. Germline CDR1 DFQATT, CDR2 SNEGSKA (reference sequence). The CDR3 sequence is CGARDQGSTDTQYF. The DNA for the CDR3 is TGCGGTGCTAGAGATCAGGGCAGCACAGATACGCAGTATTTT.

The chain has TRBV12-3 or TRBV12-4 and TRBJ2-1; TRBD1 agrees at 7 bases. The length of the CDR3 is 12 residues. V shed 1 base, J shed 14 bases, and the junction held 5 bases outside the gene matches. CDR3 in amino acids: CASSLVETGKFF. The CDR3, as DNA: TGTGCCAGCAGTTTAGTGGAGACAGGGAAGTTCTTC.

This clonotype was seen repeatedly, ten times or more. This rearrangement joins TRBV9 to TRBJ2-3, with 10 bases identical to TRBD2. Germline CDR1 SGDLS, CDR2 YYNGEE. V shed 5 bases, J shed 2 bases, and the junction held 14 bases outside the gene matches. The CDR3 loop spans 18 amino acids. DNA for the CDR3: TGTGCCAGCAGTCCTAAGTCACTAGCGGGGTCCTTCACAGATACGCAGTATTTT. Its protein is CASSPKSLAGSFTDTQYF. Full variable domain (remainder filled in from reference TRBV9 and TRBJ2-3): DSGVTQTPKHLITATGQRVTLRCSPRSGDLSVYWYQQSLDQGLQFLIQYYNGEERAKGNILERFSAQQFPDLHSELNLSSLELGDSALYFCASSPKSLAGSFTDTQYFGPGTRLTVL.

This clonotype has a handful of counts. The chain combines TRBV5-4 with TRBJ1-2; unclear D gene. Germline assignment: CDR1 SGHNT and CDR2 YYREEE (reference sequence). CDR3 length equals 13 residues. Trimming cost V 1 base and J 0 bases, with 4 bases left between them. The CDR3 DNA follows: TGTGCCAGCAGCTTGTCTACTAACTATGGCTACACCTTC. Translation gives CASSLSTNYGYTF. Full variable domain (outside the CDR3, taken from reference TRBV5-4 and TRBJ1-2): ETGVTQSPTHLIKTRGQQVTLRCSSQSGHNTVSWYQQALGQGPQFIFQYYREEENGRGNFPPRFSGLQFPNYSSELNVNALELDDSALYLCASSLSTNYGYTFGSGTRLTVV.

This clonotype was counted at least ten times. The CDR3 sequence: CASRVSYNSPLHF. Written as DNA, the CDR3 is TGTGCCAGCAGAGTATCCTATAATTCACCCCTCCACTTT. The V gene is TRBV13, the J gene TRBJ1-6; D is uncertain. The CDR3 consists of 13 residues. Germline V gene sequence: CDR1 PRHDT, CDR2 FYEKMQ (reference sequence). V lost 6 bases to trimming and J lost 1 base, with 4 bases between them.

This clonotype was observed a few times. This rearrangement joins TRBV7-9 to TRBJ1-2; 9 positions agree with TRBD1. Germline V gene sequence: CDR1 SEHNR, CDR2 FQNEAQ (reference sequence). With 5 bases clipped from V and 10 bases from J, the junction kept 11 bases outside the gene matches. The CDR3 runs 14 residues. The CDR3, as DNA: TGTGCCAGCAGCAGCCGGACAGGGGCGACTTCCTACACCTTC. Encoded protein: CASSSRTGATSYTF. The full variable domain, in which reference TRBV7-9 and TRBJ1-2 provide the parts outside the CDR3, is DTGVSQNPRHKITKRGQNVTFRCDPISEHNRLYWYRQTLGQGPEFLTYFQNEAQLEKSRLLSDRFSAERPKGSFSTLEIQRTEQGDSAMYLCASSSRTGATSYTFGSGTRLTVV.

Only a few counts were recorded for this clonotype. V and J are TRBV18 and TRBJ2-1, with TRBD1 identical over 7 bases. The CDR3 covers 15 residues. V shed 2 bases, J shed 7 bases, and the junction held 8 bases outside the gene matches. The germline CDR1 and CDR2 sequences are KGHSH and LQKENI. The CDR3 nucleotides read TGTGCCAGCTCACCAGGTACATTCAGGGGGAATGAGCAGTTCTTC. It translates to CASSPGTFRGNEQFF.

This clonotype occurred many times. The J gene is TRBJ1-2, the V gene TRBV7-2, with D perhaps matching TRBD1 (5 bases). The CDR3 contains 13 residues. V dropped 5 bases and J dropped 3 bases, with 10 bases sitting between them. Looked up from germline, CDR1 is SGHTA and CDR2 is FQGNSA. CDR3 nucleotides: TGTGCCAGCAGCACGACAGAACACTATGGCTACACCTTC. Translated, it gives CASSTTEHYGYTF. Looking up the rest from reference TRBV7-2 and TRBJ1-2 gives the full variable domain: GAGVSQSPSNKVTEKGKDVELRCDPISGHTALYWYRQSLGQGLEFLIYFQGNSAPDKSGLPSDRFSAERTGGSVSTLTIQRTQQEDSAVYLCASSTTEHYGYTFGSGTRLTVV.

This clonotype has ten or more counts. This chain connects TRBV7-9 to TRBJ1-1; unclear D gene. The CDR3 contains 13 residues. Deletions cut 1 base from V and 11 bases from J, with 14 bases between. CDR1 is SEHNR and CDR2 is FQNEAQ in the germline V gene (reference sequence). The CDR3 loop is CASSLVVYANAFF. CDR3 nucleotides: TGTGCCAGCAGCTTAGTTGTATATGCGAACGCTTTCTTT.

The table lists this clonotype with many counts. The rearrangement joins TRBV12-3 or TRBV12-4 to TRBJ1-1, with D uncertain. Trimming pared 4 bases from V and 8 bases from J, leaving 14 bases between. This CDR3 comprises 13 residues. The CDR3 reads CASSSDGRSEAFF. CDR3 nucleotide sequence: TGTGCCAGCAGTTCCGACGGGAGGTCCGAAGCTTTCTTT.

At least ten counts were recorded for this clonotype. This chain joins TRBV12-3 or TRBV12-4 and TRBJ1-2; 9 bases are a match to TRBD1. V shed 5 bases, J shed 2 bases, and the junction held 3 bases outside the gene matches. CDR3 length equals 14 residues. CDR3 bases: TGTGCCAGCAGTCAACAGGGGGCGAACTATGGCTACACCTTC. This encodes CASSQQGANYGYTF.